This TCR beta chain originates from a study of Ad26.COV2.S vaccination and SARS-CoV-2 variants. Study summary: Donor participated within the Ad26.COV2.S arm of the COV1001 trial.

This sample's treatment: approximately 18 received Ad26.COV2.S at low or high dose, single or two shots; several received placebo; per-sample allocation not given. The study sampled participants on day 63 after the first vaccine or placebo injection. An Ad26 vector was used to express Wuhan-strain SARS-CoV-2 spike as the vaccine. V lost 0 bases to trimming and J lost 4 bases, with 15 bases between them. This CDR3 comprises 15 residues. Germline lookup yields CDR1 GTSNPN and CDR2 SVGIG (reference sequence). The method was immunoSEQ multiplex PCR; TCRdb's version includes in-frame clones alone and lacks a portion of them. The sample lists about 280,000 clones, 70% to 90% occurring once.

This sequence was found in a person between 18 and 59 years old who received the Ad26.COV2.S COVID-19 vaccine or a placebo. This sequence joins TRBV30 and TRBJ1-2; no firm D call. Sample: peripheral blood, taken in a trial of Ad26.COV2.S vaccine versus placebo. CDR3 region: CAWSVMGLDPYGYTF. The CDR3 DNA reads TGTGCCTGGAGTGTAATGGGGTTGGATCCCTATGGCTACACCTTC.